This TCR beta chain was sequenced for a study of blood T cell repertoires in COVID-19. At the level of the study: There were acute and convalescent COVID-19 samples, and they came from the United States, Italy and Spain. Sources were T cells, B-cell-depleted T cells, or PBMCs; the material itself was cDNA or gDNA.

Authors' methods: Estimation of nucleated cell counts relied on the amplification of reference gene primers. Clones were sequenced by immunoSEQ multiplex PCR, and TCRdb holds only the in-frame ones, with some missing. The DNA gave D and trimming, while V, J and clone size come from that table. The top ten clones hold around 3% of a sample with about 360,000 clones, about 87% of them seen once. With 4 bases removed from V and 0 bases from J, the gap between germline ends came to 7 bases. The CDR3 has 13 amino acids. Looked up from germline, CDR1 is LGHDT and CDR2 is YNNKEL (reference sequence). The sequence derives from a human donor in a cohort sampled during active COVID-19. V gene TRBV3-1 (or the pseudogene TRBV3-2) combines with J gene TRBJ2-7; no firm D call. Sequencing was performed on peripheral blood. The CDR3 spells CASSPLSSYEQYF. DNA of the CDR3: TGTGCCAGCAGCCCGTTGTCCTCCTACGAGCAGTACTTC.